This TCR beta chain stems from a study of regulatory T cells in long-lasting Graves disease. Turning to the study itself: Those Graves' patients who were newly diagnosed had been on antithyroid drugs under 3 months.

HTBI primers from iRepertoire and Arm-PCR of CDR3 regions yielded the TCR beta libraries. In TCRdb, the multiplex PCR reads were re-called with MiXCR into one record per CDR3 protein. The data contain 580,000 or so distinct CDR3 sequences, about 16% of them singletons. CDR3 length equals 20 residues. The V and J ends lost 7 bases and 6 bases respectively, with 37 bases between them. Per germline, CDR1 SEHNR and CDR2 FQNEAQ (reference sequence). Documented time point: newly diagnosed GD, antithyroid drugs for less than 3 months. PBMC-derived RNA was used for the TCR library. The same sample was also studied in work on T cells in Graves' hyperthyroidism and ophthalmopathy.

The rearrangement uses TRBV7-9 and TRBJ2-7; a weak D match, TRBD1 (6 bases). The TCR was taken from a man aged 18 to 30 with Graves disease. Material: peripheral blood mononuclear cells (PBMCs), obtained at new diagnosis, from a patient treated with antithyroid drugs. The chain's CDR3 is CASMSRGFLGTRTELGEQYF. The CDR3 nucleotides read TGTGCCAGCATGTCAAGAGGTTTTCTAGGTACGAGGACAGAACTTGGCGAGCAGTACTTC.